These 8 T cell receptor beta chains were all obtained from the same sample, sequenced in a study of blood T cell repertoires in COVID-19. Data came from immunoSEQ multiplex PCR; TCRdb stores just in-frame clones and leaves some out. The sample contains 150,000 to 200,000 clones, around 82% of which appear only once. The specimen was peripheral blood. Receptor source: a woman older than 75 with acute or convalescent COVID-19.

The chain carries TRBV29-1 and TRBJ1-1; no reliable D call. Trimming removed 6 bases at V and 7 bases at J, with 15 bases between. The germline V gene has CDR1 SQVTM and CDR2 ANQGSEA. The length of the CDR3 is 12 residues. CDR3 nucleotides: TGCAGCGTCTCCACCGGACTGCATGAAGCTTTCTTT. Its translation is CSVSTGLHEAFF.

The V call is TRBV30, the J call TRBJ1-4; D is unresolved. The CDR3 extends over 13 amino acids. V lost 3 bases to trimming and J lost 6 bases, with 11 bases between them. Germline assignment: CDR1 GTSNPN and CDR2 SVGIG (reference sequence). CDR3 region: CAWSRGLDEKLFF. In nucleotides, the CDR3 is TGTGCCTGGAGCCGTGGGCTGGATGAAAAACTGTTTTTT.

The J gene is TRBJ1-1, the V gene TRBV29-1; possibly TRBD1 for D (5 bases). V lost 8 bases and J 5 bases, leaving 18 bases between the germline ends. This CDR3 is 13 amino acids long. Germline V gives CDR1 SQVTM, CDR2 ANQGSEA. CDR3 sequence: CSSGEGSGTEAFF. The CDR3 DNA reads TGCAGCTCCGGGGAGGGGTCAGGAACTGAAGCTTTCTTT.

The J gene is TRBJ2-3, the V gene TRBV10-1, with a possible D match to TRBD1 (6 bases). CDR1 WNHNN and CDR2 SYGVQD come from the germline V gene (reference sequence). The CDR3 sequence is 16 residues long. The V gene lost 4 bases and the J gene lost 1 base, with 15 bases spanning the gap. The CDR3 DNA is TGCGCCAGCAGTGGGAGGACAGCGGACTGCACAGATACGCAGTATTTT. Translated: CASSGRTADCTDTQYF.

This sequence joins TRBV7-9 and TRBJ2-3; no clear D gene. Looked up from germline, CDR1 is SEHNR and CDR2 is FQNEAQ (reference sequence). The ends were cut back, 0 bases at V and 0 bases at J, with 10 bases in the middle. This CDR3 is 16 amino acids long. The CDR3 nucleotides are TGTGCCAGCAGCTTAGCCCAGTCCTCTAGCACAGATACGCAGTATTTT. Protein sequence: CASSLAQSSSTDTQYF.

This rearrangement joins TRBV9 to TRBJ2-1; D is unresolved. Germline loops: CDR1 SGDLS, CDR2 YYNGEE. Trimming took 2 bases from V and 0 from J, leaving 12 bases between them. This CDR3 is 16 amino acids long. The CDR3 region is CASSVQRLSSYNEQFF. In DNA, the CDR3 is TGTGCCAGCAGCGTTCAGAGGCTGAGCTCCTACAATGAGCAGTTCTTC.

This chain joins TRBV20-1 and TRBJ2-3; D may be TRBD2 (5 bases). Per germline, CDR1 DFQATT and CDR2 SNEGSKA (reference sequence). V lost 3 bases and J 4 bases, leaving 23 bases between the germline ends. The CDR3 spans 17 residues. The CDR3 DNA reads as TGCAGTGCTAGTGCCGGGGAAACTAGGACCCGGGCAGATACGCAGTATTTT. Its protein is CSASAGETRTRADTQYF.

CDR3 DNA: TGCGCCAGCAGCCAACCGGGACAGCAAGAGACCCAGTACTTC. Translated: CASSQPGQQETQYF. The chain combines TRBV4-1 with TRBJ2-5; 7 bases line up with TRBD1. Germline V lookup: CDR1 MGHRA, CDR2 YSYEKL. The CDR3 has 14 residues. The V and J ends lost 2 bases and 2 bases, in that order; junction bases with no gene match: 2.